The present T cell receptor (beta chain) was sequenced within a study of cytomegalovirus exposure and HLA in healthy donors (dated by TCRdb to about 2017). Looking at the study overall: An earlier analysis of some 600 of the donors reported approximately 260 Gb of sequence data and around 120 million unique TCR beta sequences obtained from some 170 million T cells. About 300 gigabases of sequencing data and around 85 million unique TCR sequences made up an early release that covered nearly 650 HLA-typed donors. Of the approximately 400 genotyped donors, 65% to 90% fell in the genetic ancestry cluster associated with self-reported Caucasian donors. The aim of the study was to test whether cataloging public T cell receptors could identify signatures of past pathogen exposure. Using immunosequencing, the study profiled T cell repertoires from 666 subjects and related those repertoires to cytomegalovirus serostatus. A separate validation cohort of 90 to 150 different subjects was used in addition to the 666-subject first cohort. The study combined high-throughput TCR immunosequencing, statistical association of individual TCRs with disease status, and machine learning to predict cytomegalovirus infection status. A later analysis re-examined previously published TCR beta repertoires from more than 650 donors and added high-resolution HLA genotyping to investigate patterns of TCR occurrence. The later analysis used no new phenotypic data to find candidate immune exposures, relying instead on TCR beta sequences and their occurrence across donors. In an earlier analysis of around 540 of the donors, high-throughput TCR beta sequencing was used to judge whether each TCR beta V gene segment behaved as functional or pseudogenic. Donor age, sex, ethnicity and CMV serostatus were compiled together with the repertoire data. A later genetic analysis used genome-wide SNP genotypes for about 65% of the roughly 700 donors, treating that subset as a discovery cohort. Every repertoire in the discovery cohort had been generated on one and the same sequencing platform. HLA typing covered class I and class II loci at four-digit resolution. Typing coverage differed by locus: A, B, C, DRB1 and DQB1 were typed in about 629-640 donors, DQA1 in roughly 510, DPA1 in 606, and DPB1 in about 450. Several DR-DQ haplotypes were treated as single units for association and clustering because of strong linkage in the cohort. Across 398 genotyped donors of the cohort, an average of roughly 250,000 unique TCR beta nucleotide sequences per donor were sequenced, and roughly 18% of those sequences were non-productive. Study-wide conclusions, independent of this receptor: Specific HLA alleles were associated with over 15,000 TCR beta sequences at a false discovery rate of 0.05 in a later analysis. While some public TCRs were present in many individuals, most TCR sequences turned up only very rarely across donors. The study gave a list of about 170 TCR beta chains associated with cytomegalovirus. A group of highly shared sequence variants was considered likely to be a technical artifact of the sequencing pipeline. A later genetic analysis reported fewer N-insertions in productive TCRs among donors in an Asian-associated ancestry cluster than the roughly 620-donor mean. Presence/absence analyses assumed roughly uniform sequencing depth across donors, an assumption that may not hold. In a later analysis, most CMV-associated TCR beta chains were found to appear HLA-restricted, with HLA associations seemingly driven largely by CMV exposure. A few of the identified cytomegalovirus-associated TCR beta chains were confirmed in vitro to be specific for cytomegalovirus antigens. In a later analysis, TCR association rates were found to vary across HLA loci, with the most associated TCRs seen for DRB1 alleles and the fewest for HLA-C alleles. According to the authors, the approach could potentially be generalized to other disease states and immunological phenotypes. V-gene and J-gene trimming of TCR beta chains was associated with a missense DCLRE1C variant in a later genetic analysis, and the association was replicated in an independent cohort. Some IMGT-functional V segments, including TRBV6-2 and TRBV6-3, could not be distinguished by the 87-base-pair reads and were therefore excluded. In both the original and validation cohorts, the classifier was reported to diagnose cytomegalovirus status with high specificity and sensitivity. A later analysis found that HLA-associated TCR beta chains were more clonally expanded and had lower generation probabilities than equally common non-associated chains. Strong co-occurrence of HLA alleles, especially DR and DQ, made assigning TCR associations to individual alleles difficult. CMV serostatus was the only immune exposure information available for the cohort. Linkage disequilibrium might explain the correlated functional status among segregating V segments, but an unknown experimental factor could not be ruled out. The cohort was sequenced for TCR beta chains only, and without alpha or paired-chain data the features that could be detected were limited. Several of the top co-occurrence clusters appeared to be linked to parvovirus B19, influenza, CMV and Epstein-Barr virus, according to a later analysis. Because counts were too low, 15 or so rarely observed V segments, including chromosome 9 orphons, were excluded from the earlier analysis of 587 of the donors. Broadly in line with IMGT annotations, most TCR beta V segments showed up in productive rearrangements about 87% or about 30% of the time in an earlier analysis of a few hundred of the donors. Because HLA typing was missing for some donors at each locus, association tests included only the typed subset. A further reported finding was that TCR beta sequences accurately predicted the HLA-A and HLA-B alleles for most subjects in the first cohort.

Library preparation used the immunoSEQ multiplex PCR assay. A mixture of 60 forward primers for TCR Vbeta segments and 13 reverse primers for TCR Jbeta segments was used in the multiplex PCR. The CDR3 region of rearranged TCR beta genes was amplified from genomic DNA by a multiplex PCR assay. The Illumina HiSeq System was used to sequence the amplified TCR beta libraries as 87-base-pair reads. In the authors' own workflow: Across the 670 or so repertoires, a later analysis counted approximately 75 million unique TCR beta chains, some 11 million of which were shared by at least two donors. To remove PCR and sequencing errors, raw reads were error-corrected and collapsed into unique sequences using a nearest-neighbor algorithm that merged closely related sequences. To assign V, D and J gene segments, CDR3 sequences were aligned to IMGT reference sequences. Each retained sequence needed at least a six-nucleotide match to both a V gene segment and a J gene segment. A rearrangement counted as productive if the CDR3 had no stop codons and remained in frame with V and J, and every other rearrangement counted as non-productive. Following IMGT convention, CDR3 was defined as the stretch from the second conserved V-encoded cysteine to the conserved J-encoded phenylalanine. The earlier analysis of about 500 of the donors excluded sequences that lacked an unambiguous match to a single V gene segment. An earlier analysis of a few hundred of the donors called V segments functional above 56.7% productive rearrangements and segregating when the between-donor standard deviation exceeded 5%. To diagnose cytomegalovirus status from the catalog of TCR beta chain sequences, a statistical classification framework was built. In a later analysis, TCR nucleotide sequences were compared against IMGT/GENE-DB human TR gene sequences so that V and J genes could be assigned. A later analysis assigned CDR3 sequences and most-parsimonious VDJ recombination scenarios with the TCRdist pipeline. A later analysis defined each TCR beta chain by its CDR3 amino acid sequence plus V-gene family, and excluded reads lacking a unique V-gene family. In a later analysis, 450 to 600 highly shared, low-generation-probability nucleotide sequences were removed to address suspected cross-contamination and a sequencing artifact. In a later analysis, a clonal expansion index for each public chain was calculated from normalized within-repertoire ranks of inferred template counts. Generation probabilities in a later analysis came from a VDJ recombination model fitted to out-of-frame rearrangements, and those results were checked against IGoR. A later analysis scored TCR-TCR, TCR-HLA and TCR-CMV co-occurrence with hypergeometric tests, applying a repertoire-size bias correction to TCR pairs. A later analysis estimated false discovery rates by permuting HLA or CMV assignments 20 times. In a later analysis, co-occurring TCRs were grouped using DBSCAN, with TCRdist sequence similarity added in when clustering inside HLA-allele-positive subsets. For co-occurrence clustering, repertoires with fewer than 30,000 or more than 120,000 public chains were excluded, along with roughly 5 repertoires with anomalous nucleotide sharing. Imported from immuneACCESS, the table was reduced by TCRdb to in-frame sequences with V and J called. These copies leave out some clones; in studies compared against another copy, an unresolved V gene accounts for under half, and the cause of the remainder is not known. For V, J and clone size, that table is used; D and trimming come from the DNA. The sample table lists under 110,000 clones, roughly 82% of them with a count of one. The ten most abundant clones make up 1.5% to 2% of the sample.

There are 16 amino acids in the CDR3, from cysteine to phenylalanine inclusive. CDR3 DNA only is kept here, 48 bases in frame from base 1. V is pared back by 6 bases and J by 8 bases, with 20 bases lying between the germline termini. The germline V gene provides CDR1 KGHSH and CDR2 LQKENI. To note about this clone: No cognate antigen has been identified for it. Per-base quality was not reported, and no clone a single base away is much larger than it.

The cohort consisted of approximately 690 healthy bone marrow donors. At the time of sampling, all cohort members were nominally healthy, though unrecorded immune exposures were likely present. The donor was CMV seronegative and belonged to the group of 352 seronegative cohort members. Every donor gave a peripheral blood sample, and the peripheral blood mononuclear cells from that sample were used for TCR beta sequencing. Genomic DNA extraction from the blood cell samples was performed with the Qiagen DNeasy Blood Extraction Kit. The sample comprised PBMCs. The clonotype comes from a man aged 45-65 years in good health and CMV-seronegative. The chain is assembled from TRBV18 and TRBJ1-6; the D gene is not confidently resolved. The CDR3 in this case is CASSQNSPPIDSPLHF. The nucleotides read TGTGCCAGCTCGCAAAATTCACCGCCTATCGATTCACCCCTCCACTTT.